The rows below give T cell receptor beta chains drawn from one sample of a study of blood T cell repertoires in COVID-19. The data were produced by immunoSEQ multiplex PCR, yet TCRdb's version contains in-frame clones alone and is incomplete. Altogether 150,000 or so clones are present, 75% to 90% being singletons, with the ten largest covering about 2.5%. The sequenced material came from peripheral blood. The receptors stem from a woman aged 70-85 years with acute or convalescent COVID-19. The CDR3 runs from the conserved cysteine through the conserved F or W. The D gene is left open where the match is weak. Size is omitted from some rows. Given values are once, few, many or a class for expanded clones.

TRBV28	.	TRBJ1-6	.	CASSLGARPLHF	TGTGCCAGCAGTTTAGGGGCCAGACCACTCCACTTT
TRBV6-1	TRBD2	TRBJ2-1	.	CASSEISGGLYNEQFF	TGTGCCAGCAGTGAAATCTCGGGGGGATTATACAATGAGCAGTTCTTC
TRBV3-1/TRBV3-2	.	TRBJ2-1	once	CASSQGPNEQFF	TGTGCCAGCAGCCAAGGTCCTAATGAGCAGTTCTTC
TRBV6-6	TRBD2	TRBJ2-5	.	CASSYSIGGGQETQYF	TGTGCCAGCAGTTACTCGATCGGGGGGGGCCAAGAGACCCAGTACTTC
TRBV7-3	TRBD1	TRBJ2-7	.	CASSLSSQGAGYEQYF	TGTGCCAGCAGCTTAAGTAGCCAGGGGGCCGGGTACGAGCAGTACTTC
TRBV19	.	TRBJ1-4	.	CASSILGGSNEKLFF	TGTGCCAGTAGTATCCTCGGGGGTTCCAATGAAAAACTGTTTTTT
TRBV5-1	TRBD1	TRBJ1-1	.	CASSLYQGQGNTEAFF	TGCGCCAGCAGCTTGTACCAGGGACAGGGGAACACTGAAGCTTTCTTT
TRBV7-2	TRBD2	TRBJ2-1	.	CASSPAGGTSYNEQFF	TGTGCCAGCAGCCCCGCCGGGGGGACCTCCTACAATGAGCAGTTCTTC
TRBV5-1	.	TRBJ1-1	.	CASSFSGAGAPWKAFF	TGCGCCAGCAGCTTTTCCGGGGCGGGGGCTCCGTGGAAAGCTTTCTTT
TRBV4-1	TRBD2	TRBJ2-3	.	CASSQDGRVHGGSTDTQYF	TGCGCCAGCAGCCAAGACGGGAGGGTTCATGGAGGAAGCACAGATACGCAGTATTTT